Below are 16 T cell receptor beta chains sequenced from a single sample in a study of identical twins. TCRdb processed the 5' RACE reads anew with MiXCR; each CDR3 protein has one entry. The profile shows some 560,000 distinct CDR3 sequences, 9% to 10% of them singletons. These records were also assigned to another study, of yellow fever vaccine responses in identical twins.

The sequenced sample was PBMCs. The origin of the receptors is a woman younger than 30 in good health.

In its sample, this clonotype was seen many times. V gene TRBV3-1 combines with J gene TRBJ1-1, with D possibly TRBD1 on 5 matching bases. The ends were cut back, 1 base at V and 3 bases at J, with 9 bases in the middle. This CDR3 spans 14 amino acids. Looked up from germline, CDR1 is LGHDT and CDR2 is YNNKEL (reference sequence). The CDR3 nucleotides read TGTGCCAGCAGCCAAGTTTGGGGCGACACTGAAGCTTTCTTT. This sequence encodes CASSQVWGDTEAFF.

This clonotype was seen a few times. The gene calls are TRBV29-1 and TRBJ1-2; a possible D gene is TRBD1 (5 bases). V lost 4 bases, J lost 7 bases, and 19 bases lay in between. The CDR3 length is 14 residues. CDR1 and CDR2 (germline): SQVTM, ANQGSEA. The chain's CDR3 is CSVVPGNVPSGYTF. CDR3 coding DNA: TGCAGCGTTGTTCCAGGGAACGTGCCAAGTGGCTACACCTTC.

The sample holds many counts of this clonotype. The chain couples TRBV7-9 to TRBJ1-6; the D is unclear. The CDR3 is 16 residues long. The germline V and J ends were trimmed by 1 base and 8 bases, with 15 bases remaining between them. The V gene's germline CDR1 is SEHNR and CDR2 FQNEAQ (reference sequence). The CDR3 sequence is CASSLGQANNHSPLHF. The CDR3 coding sequence is TGTGCCAGCAGCTTAGGGCAGGCGAACAATCATTCACCCCTCCACTTT.

Note on this clonotype: Sequence at one end of the junction differs from germline and may be a read error. The chain recombines TRBV4-2 with TRBJ2-7; D is unclear. Germline CDR1 and CDR2: LGHNA and YNFKEQ. CDR3 size: 13 residues. The CDR3 DNA is TGTGCCAGGAGCCCCCTGGGCCTCTACGAGCAGTACTTC. Amino acids: CARSPLGLYEQYF.

The sample holds a few counts of this clonotype. The chain carries TRBV2 and TRBJ2-4, with TRBD1 as a possible D gene (5 bases). This CDR3 region has 19 residues. With 2 bases removed from V and 1 base from J, the gap between germline ends came to 21 bases. Germline CDR1 SNHLY, CDR2 FYNNEI. The CDR3 loop is CASSESAREGVVAKNIQYF. The CDR3, as DNA: TGTGCCAGCAGTGAATCCGCCAGGGAAGGGGTGGTGGCCAAAAACATTCAGTACTTC.

This clonotype was counted at least ten times. The J gene is TRBJ2-2, the V gene TRBV20-1; D may be TRBD1 (7 bases). There are 16 residues in the CDR3. Per the germline V gene, CDR1 is DFQATT and CDR2 is SNEGSKA (reference sequence). The germline V and J ends were trimmed by 0 bases and 5 bases, with 16 bases remaining between them. The DNA for the CDR3 is TGCAGTGCTAGAGACGCAGGGGGAGGAGAAACCGGGGAGCTGTTTTTT. It codes for CSARDAGGGETGELFF.

This chain uses TRBV25-1 with TRBJ1-2, with D perhaps matching TRBD1 (6 bases). The V end lost 2 bases, the J end lost 3 bases, and 7 bases lay between the germline ends. CDR1 and CDR2 (germline): MGHDK, SYGVNS. The CDR3 loop spans 13 amino acids. This chain's CDR3 is CASSEPGDYGYTF. Here the CDR3 DNA reads TGTGCCAGCAGTGAACCAGGGGACTATGGCTACACCTTC.

This clonotype was counted only a few times. This chain connects TRBV9 to TRBJ2-1; D might be TRBD1 (6 bases). Trimming pared 0 bases from V and 3 bases from J, leaving 10 bases between. The germline gives CDR1 SGDLS, CDR2 YYNGEE. The CDR3 has 15 amino acids. CDR3 sequence (DNA): TGTGCCAGCAGCGTAGAGGGACAAAACTACAATGAGCAGTTCTTC. Its protein is CASSVEGQNYNEQFF.

V usage is TRBV5-5 and J usage is TRBJ2-1; the D is unclear. V was pared by 4 bases and J by 0 bases, with 17 bases between. The CDR3 runs 17 residues. Germline V lookup: CDR1 SGHKS, CDR2 YYEKEE (reference sequence). CDR3 nucleotide sequence: TGTGCCAGCAGCGACCCGGTTGAGTACAACTCCTACAATGAGCAGTTCTTC. It specifies CASSDPVEYNSYNEQFF.

This clonotype has a handful of counts. The chain is built from TRBV28 and TRBJ2-2, with 8 bases identical to TRBD2. This CDR3 comprises 15 residues. The germline V gene encodes CDR1 MDHEN and CDR2 SYDVKM. V was clipped by 3 bases and J by 2 bases; unmatched bases: 2. The CDR3 DNA is TGTGCCAGCAGTTTTAGCGGGGAAAACACCGGGGAGCTGTTTTTT. Amino acids: CASSFSGENTGELFF.

This clonotype was seen more than once but under ten times. CDR3 sequence (DNA): TGCGCCAGCAGTCAAGAACAGGGGAGCTCCTATAATTCACCCCTCCACTTT. As protein: CASSQEQGSSYNSPLHF. The rearrangement joins TRBV23-1 to TRBJ1-6; 7 bases are shared with TRBD1. TRBV23-1 carries the ORF label, with uncertain function. The CDR3 consists of 17 residues. V lost 2 bases to trimming and J lost 0 bases; unmatched junction nucleotides: 4.

At least ten counts were recorded for this clonotype. The chain uses TRBV6-2 or TRBV6-3 and TRBJ2-7; 10 bases align to TRBD1. Germline CDR1 MNHEY, CDR2 SVGEGT. The CDR3 has 16 residues. Trimming cost V 4 bases and J 3 bases; bases outside gene matches: 9. The CDR3 DNA follows: TGTGCCAGCAGTTGGCCGGGACAGGGGACGGACTACGAGCAGTACTTC. This translates into CASSWPGQGTDYEQYF.

The chain recombines TRBV4-3 with TRBJ2-1, with 8 nucleotides matching TRBD2. Germline CDR1 is LGHNA and CDR2 is YSLEER. J gave up 8 bases and V 1 base, and 13 bases lay outside the gene matches. This CDR3 region has 17 residues. CDR3 sequence reads: CASSQVPPSGSRDEQFF. CDR3 bases: TGCGCCAGCAGCCAAGTCCCCCCAAGCGGGAGTAGGGATGAGCAGTTCTTC.

At least ten counts were recorded for this clonotype. The chain joins TRBV12-5 to TRBJ2-1; D may be TRBD2 (5 bases). Germline V gives CDR1 LGHNT, CDR2 FRNRAP. Between the trimmed V and J ends, which lost 1 base and 6 bases, there was a span of 7 bases. This CDR3 comprises 13 residues. CDR3 nucleotide sequence: TGTGCTAGTGGTTTGGCAGGAGGCAATGAGCAGTTCTTC. Translating it yields CASGLAGGNEQFF.

The chain combines TRBV20-1 with TRBJ2-7, with D perhaps TRBD1 or TRBD2 (6 bases each). The germline gives CDR1 DFQATT, CDR2 SNEGSKA (reference sequence). Deletions cut 0 bases from V and 2 bases from J, with 14 bases between. The CDR3 has 15 amino acids. The CDR3 loop is CSARDWQGRTYEQYF. In nucleotides, the CDR3 is TGCAGTGCTAGAGATTGGCAGGGGAGGACCTACGAGCAGTACTTC.

A few counts support this clonotype. V and J are TRBV2 and TRBJ2-3; D might be TRBD2 (6 bases). This CDR3 comprises 14 residues. Trimming took off 3 bases at V and 6 bases at J, with 13 bases between the two ends. Germline V CDR1 and CDR2: SNHLY, FYNNEI. The CDR3 nucleotides are TGTGCCAGCAGTGACTCTAGCGAGGGGGATACGCAGTATTTT. Translation gives CASSDSSEGDTQYF. The full variable domain, rest sourced from reference TRBV2 and TRBJ2-3, is EPEVTQTPSHQVTQMGQEVILRCVPISNHLYFYWYRQILGQKVEFLVSFYNNEISEKSEIFDDQFSVERPDGSNFTLKIRSTKLEDSAMYFCASSDSSEGDTQYFGPGTRLTVL.